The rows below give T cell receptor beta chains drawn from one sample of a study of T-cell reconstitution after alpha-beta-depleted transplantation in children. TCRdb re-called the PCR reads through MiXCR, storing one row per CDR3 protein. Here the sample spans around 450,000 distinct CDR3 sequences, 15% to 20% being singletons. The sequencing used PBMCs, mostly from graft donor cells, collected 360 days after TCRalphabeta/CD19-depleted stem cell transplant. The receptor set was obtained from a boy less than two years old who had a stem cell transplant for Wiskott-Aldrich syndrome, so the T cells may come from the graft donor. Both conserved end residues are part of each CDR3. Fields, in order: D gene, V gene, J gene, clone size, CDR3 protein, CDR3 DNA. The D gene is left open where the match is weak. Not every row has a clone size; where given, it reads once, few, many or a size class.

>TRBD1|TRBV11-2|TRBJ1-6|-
CASSFGTDNSPLHF
TGTGCCAGCAGCTTTGGGACAGATAATTCACCCCTCCACTTT
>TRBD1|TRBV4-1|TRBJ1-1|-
CASSQDPGQGNTEAFF
TGCGCCAGCAGCCAAGATCCGGGACAGGGGAACACTGAAGCTTTCTTT
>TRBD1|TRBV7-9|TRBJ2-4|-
CASSFDRGDIQYF
TGTGCCAGCAGCTTTGACAGGGGAGACATTCAGTACTTC
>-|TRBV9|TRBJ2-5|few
CASSVGAANQETQYF
TGTGCCAGCAGCGTAGGGGCAGCTAACCAAGAGACCCAGTACTTC
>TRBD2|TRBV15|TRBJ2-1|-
CATSRKAAGVRGEQFF
TGTGCCACCAGCAGAAAGGCCGCGGGGGTCCGGGGTGAGCAGTTCTTC
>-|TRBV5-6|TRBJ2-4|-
CASSPGDLRAKNIQYF
TGTGCCAGCAGCCCCGGGGACCTCCGAGCCAAAAACATTCAGTACTTC
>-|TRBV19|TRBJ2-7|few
CASSIWQGSYEQYF
TGTGCCAGTAGTATTTGGCAGGGCTCCTACGAGCAGTACTTC
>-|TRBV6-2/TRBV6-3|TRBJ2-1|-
CASSYLPNEQFF
TGTGCCAGCAGTTACCTCCCGAATGAGCAGTTCTTC
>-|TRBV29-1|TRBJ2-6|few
CSVQTGPGANVLTF
TGCAGCGTACAAACAGGGCCTGGGGCCAACGTCCTGACTTTC
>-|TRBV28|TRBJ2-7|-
CASSPGLGRTYEQYF
TGTGCCAGCAGCCCAGGGTTAGGGAGGACCTACGAGCAGTACTTC
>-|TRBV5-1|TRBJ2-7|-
CASSLTTTAEHYEQYF
TGCGCCAGCAGCTTAACCACTACTGCTGAACACTACGAGCAGTACTTC
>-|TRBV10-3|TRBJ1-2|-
CAISPHPELQLWYGYTF
TGTGCCATCAGTCCGCACCCCGAATTACAGTTATGGTATGGCTACACCTTC
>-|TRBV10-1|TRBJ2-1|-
CASSDPPVNEQFF
TGCGCCAGCAGTGACCCCCCGGTGAATGAGCAGTTCTTC
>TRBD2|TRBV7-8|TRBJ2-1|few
CASSLPRTSWYNEQFF
TGTGCCAGCAGCTTACCAAGGACTAGCTGGTACAATGAGCAGTTCTTC
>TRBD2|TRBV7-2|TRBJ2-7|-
CASSLARLAGEQYF
TGTGCCAGCAGCTTAGCGCGGCTAGCGGGCGAGCAGTACTTC
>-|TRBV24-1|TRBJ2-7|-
CATSDLPTKQLNEQYF
TGTGCCACCAGTGATTTGCCTACTAAACAGTTGAACGAGCAGTACTTC
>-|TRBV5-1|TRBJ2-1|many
CASSLGEAYNEQFF
TGCGCCAGCAGCTTAGGGGAGGCCTACAATGAGCAGTTCTTC
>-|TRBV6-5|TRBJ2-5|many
CASSRTGETQYF
TGTGCCAGCAGTCGGACTGGAGAGACCCAGTACTTC
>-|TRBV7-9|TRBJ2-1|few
CASSLPGPGDF
TGTGCCAGCAGCTTACCGGGACCAGGTGACTTC
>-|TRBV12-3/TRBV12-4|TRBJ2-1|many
CASSLSGGQQFF
TGTGCCAGCAGTTTGTCCGGGGGACAGCAGTTCTTC
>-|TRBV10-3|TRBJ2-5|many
CAISESTETQYF
TGTGCCATCAGTGAGAGCACCGAGACCCAGTACTTC
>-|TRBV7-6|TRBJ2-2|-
CASSLGVLTGELFF
TGTGCCAGCAGCTTAGGGGTCCTCACCGGGGAGCTGTTTTTT
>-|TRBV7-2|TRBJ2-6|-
CASSPRLGINVLTF
TGTGCCAGCAGCCCCCGCTTGGGGATCAACGTCCTGACTTTC
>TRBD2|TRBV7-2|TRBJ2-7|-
CASSLVLAGYEQYF
TGTGCCAGCAGCTTGGTACTAGCGGGCTACGAGCAGTACTTC
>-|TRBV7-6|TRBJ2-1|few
CASSTAPGSSYNEQFF
TGTGCCAGCAGTACGGCCCCGGGGAGCTCCTACAATGAGCAGTTCTTC
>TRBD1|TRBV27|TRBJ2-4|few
CASNEFGTGTKNIQYF
TGTGCCAGCAATGAGTTCGGGACAGGGACCAAAAACATTCAGTACTTC
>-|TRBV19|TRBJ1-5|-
CASSIKGHSLNQPQHF
TGTGCCAGTAGTATTAAGGGTCACAGTCTCAATCAGCCCCAGCATTTT
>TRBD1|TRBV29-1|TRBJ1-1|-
CSVEWPGGTDTEAFF
TGCAGCGTTGAGTGGCCAGGGGGCACGGACACTGAAGCTTTCTTT
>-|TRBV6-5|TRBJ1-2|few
CASSYITLVPYGYTF
TGTGCCAGCAGTTACATTACTCTGGTCCCTTATGGCTACACCTTC
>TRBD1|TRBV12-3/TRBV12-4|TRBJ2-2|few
CASSWDRGSTGELFF
TGTGCCAGCAGTTGGGACAGGGGGAGTACCGGGGAGCTGTTTTTT
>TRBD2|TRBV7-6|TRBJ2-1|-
CASTSGSSVYNEQFF
TGTGCCAGCACTAGCGGGAGCTCAGTCTACAATGAGCAGTTCTTC
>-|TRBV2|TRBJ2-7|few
CASSDRRSSSYEQYF
TGTGCCAGCAGTGATCGTCGCTCGAGCTCCTACGAGCAGTACTTC
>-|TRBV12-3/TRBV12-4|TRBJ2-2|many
CASRTPPGNTGELFF
TGTGCCAGCAGAACCCCCCCCGGGAACACCGGGGAGCTGTTTTTT
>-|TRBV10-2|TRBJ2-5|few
CASSEFNPGAGPQETQYF
TGCGCCAGCAGTGAGTTCAACCCCGGTGCGGGCCCTCAAGAGACCCAGTACTTC
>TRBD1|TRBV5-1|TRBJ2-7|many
CASSSIGQVYEQYF
TGCGCCAGCAGCTCGATAGGACAGGTCTACGAGCAGTACTTC
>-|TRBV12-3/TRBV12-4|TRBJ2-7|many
CASSLDPGTKYEQYF
TGTGCCAGCAGTTTAGACCCCGGGACGAAATACGAGCAGTACTTC
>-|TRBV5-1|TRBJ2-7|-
CASSLDIPGPYEQYF
TGCGCCAGCAGCTTGGACATCCCGGGACCGTACGAGCAGTACTTC
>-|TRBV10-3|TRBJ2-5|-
CAIGRGQETQYF
TGTGCCATCGGGAGAGGGCAAGAGACCCAGTACTTC
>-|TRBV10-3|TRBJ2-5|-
CAIRENQGRETQYF
TGTGCCATCAGAGAGAACCAGGGACGGGAGACCCAGTACTTC
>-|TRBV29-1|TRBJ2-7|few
CSVPDGYEQYF
TGCAGCGTTCCAGACGGATACGAGCAGTACTTC
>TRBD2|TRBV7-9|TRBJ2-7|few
CASSFLAGGALYEQYF
TGTGCCAGCAGCTTCCTAGCGGGGGGCGCCCTCTACGAGCAGTACTTC